This T cell receptor beta chain was sequenced during a study of blood T cell repertoires in COVID-19. TCRdb's table, derived via immunoSEQ multiplex PCR, lists solely in-frame clones and lacks some. The sample has around 440,000 clones, approximately 88% seen once. This clone was seen a single time. Enrolment of Seattle patients took place during active infection, and they were followed longitudinally. The germline gives CDR1 SGHRS, CDR2 YFSETQ. Deletions cut 4 bases from V and 0 bases from J, with 10 bases between. The length of the CDR3 is 15 residues. This clonotype originated in a woman in her 50s with COVID-19, enrolled during active disease. The V and J genes are TRBV5-1 and TRBJ1-4, with D perhaps matching TRBD1 (5 bases). Sequenced input: peripheral blood. The DNA of the CDR3 is TGCGCCAGCAGCGTTGGGGGGTCAACTAATGAAAAACTGTTTTTT. Translating it yields CASSVGGSTNEKLFF. The entire variable domain, with the rest obtained from reference TRBV5-1 and TRBJ1-4, is as follows: KAGVTQTPRYLIKTRGQQVTLSCSPISGHRSVSWYQQTPGQGLQFLFEYFSETQRNKGNFPGRFSGRQFSNSRSEMNVSTLELGDSALYLCASSVGGSTNEKLFFGSGTQLSVL.